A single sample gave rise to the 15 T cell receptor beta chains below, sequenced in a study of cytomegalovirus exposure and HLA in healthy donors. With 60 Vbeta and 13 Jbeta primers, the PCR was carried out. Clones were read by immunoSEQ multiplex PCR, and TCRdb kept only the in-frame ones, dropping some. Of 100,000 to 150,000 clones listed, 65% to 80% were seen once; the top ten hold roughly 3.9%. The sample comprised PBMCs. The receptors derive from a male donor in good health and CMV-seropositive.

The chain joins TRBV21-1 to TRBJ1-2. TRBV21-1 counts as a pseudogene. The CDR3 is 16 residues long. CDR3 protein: CASSKAQRGNTYGYTF. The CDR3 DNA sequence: TGTGCCAGCAGCAAAGCGCAGAGAGGAAACACATATGGCTACACCTTC.

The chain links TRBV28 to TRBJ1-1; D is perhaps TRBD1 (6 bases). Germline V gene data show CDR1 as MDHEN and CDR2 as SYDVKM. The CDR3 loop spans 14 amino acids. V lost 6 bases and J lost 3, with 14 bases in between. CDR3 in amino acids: CASSLQGRDTEAFF. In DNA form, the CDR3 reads TGTGCCAGCAGCCTACAGGGAAGAGACACTGAAGCTTTCTTT.

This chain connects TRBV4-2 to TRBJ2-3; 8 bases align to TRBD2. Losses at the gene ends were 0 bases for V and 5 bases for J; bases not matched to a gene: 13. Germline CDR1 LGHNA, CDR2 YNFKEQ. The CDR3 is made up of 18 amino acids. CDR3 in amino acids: CASSQDYRGGLGVDTQYF. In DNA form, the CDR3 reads TGTGCCAGCAGCCAAGATTACCGGGGGGGCCTTGGAGTAGATACGCAGTATTTT.

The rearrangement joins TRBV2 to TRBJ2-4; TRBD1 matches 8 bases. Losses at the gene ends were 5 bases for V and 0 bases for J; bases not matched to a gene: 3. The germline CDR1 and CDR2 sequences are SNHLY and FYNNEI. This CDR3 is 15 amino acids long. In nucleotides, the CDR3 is TGTGCCAGCAGTCAGGGGGCCTCAGCCAAAAACATTCAGTACTTC. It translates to CASSQGASAKNIQYF.

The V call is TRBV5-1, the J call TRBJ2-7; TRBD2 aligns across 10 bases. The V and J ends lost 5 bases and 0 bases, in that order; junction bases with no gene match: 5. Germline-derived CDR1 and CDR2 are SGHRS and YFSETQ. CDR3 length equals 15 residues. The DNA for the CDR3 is TGCGCCAGCAGGCCTAAGCGGGAGGGCTCCTACGAGCAGTACTTC. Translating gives CASRPKREGSYEQYF.

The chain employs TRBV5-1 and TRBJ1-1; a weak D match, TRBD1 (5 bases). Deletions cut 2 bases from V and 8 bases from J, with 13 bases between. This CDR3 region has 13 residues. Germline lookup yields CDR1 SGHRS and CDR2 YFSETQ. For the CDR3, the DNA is TGCGCCAGCAGCTTCCAGGGAATGGCGGAAGCTTTCTTT. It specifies CASSFQGMAEAFF. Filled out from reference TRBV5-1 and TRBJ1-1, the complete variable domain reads KAGVTQTPRYLIKTRGQQVTLSCSPISGHRSVSWYQQTPGQGLQFLFEYFSETQRNKGNFPGRFSGRQFSNSRSEMNVSTLELGDSALYLCASSFQGMAEAFFGQGTRLTVV.

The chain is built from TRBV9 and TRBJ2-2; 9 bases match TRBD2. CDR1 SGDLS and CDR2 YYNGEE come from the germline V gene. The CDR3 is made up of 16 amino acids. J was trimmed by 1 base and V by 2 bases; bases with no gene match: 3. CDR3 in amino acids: CASSVTSGENTGELFF. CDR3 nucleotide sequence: TGTGCCAGCAGCGTGACTAGCGGAGAGAACACCGGGGAGCTGTTTTTT.

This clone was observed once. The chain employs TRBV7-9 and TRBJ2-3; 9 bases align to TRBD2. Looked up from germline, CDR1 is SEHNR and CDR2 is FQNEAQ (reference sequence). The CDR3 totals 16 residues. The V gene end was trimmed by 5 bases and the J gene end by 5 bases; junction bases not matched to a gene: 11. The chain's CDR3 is CASSPGGGGALDTQYF. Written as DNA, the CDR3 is TGTGCCAGCAGCCCAGGTGGCGGGGGGGCGTTAGATACGCAGTATTTT.

CDR3 coding DNA: TGTGCCAGCAGCCAACATCGAACGGGAGGGTCCACCGGGGAGCTGTTTTTT. This sequence encodes CASSQHRTGGSTGELFF. The V call is TRBV4-2, the J call TRBJ2-2, with 8 bases that match TRBD2. The length of the CDR3 is 17 residues. CDR1 and CDR2 (germline): LGHNA, YNFKEQ. V lost 2 bases to trimming and J lost 4 bases; unmatched junction nucleotides: 9.

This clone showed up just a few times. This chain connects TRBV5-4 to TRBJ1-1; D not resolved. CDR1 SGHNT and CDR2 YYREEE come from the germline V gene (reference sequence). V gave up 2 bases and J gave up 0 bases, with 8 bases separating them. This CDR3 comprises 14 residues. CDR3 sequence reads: CASSFGQMNTEAFF. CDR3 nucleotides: TGTGCCAGCAGCTTTGGGCAGATGAACACTGAAGCTTTCTTT.

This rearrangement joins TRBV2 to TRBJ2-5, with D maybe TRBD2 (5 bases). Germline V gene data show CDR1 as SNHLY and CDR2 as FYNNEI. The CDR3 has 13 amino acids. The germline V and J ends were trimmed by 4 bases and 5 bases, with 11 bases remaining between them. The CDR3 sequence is CASSGGVGETQYF. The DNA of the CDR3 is TGTGCCAGCAGTGGGGGAGTAGGGGAGACCCAGTACTTC.

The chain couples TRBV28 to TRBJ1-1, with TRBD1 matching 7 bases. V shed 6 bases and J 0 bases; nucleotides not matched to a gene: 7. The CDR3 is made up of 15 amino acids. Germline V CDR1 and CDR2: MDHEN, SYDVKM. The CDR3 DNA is TGTGCCAGCAGCCAGAGGGACAGCATGAACACTGAAGCTTTCTTT. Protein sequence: CASSQRDSMNTEAFF.

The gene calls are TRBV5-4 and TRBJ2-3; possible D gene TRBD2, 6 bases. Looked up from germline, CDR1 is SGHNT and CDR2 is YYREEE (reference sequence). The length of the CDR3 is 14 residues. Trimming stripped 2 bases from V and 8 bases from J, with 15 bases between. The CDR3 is CASSLGGARGTQYF. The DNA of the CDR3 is TGTGCCAGCAGCTTAGGCGGGGCGAGGGGTACGCAGTATTTT.

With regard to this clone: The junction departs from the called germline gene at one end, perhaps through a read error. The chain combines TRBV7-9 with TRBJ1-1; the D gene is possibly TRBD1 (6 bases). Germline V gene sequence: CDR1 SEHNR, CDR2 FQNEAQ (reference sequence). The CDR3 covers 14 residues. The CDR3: CSSLGGEGGGCVFF. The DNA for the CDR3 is TGTTCCAGCCTGGGAGGGGAAGGGGGAGGTTGTGTTTTCTTT. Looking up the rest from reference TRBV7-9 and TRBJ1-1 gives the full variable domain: DTGVSQNPRHKITKRGQNVTFRCDPISEHNRLYWYRQTLGQGPEFLTYFQNEAQLEKSRLLSDRFSAERPKGSFSTLEIQRTEQGDSAMYLCSSLGGEGGGCVFFGQGTRLTVV.

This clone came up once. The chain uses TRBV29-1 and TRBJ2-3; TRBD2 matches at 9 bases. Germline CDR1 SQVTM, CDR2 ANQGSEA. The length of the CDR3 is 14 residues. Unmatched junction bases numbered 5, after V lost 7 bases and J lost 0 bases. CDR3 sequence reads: CSGELAGSTDTQYF. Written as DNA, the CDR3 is TGCAGCGGGGAGCTAGCGGGGAGCACAGATACGCAGTATTTT.